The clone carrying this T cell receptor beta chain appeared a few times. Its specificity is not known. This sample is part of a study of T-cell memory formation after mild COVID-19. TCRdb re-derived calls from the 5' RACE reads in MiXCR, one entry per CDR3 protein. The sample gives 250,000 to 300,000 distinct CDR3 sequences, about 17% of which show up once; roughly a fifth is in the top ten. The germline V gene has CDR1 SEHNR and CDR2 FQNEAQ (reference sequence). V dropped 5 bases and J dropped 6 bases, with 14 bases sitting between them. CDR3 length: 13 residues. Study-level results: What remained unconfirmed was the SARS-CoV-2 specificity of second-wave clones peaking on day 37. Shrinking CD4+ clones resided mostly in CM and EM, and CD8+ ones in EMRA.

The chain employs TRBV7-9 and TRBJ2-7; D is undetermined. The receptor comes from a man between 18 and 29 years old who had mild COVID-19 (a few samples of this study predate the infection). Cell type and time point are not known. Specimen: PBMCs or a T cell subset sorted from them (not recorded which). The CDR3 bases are TGTGCCAGCAGCACAGAGAGAGTGGGCGAGCAGTACGTC. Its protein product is CASSTERVGEQYV.